The clone carrying this T cell receptor (beta chain) has a handful of counts. No antigen is known for it. The sample belongs to a study of early T cells in non-severe SARS-CoV-2 infection. Across the whole study: Sequencing used unsorted whole-blood bulk RNA, so chains lack pairing. Overall study results and limits: The VDJdb matching leaned toward anti-spike CD8 responses and overlooked private and CD4 specificities.

Germline V CDR1 and CDR2: SGHTA, FQGTGA. J gave up 1 base and V 5 bases, and 4 bases lay outside the gene matches. The CDR3 contains 15 residues. Attached unique molecular identifiers marked individual cDNA molecules. Each CDR3 protein is one row after TCRdb ran MiXCR on the 5' RACE reads. The sample lists 50,000 to 70,000 distinct CDR3 sequences; around 12% were seen once. The genes are TRBV7-3 and TRBJ2-1; TRBD2 matches 8 bases. The TCR was taken from an adult who was a healthcare worker with PCR-confirmed SARS-CoV-2 infection or an uninfected control (not recorded which). Material: whole blood. The CDR3 DNA is TGTGCCAGCAGCATCACTAGCGGATCCTACAATGAGCAGTTCTTC. As protein: CASSITSGSYNEQFF. Complete variable domain (other parts from reference TRBV7-3 and TRBJ2-1): GAGVSQTPSNKVTEKGKYVELRCDPISGHTALYWYRQSLGQGPEFLIYFQGTGAADDSGLPNDRFFAVRPEGSVSTLKIQRTERGDSAVYLCASSITSGSYNEQFFGPGTRLTVL.